The clone carrying this T cell receptor (beta chain) showed up many times. Its target is unknown. The sample belongs to a study of T cells in Graves' hyperthyroidism and ophthalmopathy. Study observations and caveats: Patients with ophthalmopathy were separated from those with stable hyperthyroidism by a 13 V-J model. Most expanded thyroid clonotypes above 0.001 recurred in blood.

Exclusion of a patient resulted from uncontrolled infection, other autoimmune disease, pregnancy or lactation. Amplification of TCR beta CDR3 regions was performed using RNA transcripts as template. The HTBI set primed first-round TCR CDR3 RT-PCR. TCRdb called the multiplex PCR reads again in MiXCR, with one record for every CDR3 protein. The profile covers more than 550,000 distinct CDR3 sequences, with just under 45% appearing a single time and about 7.7% taken by the ten largest. Trimming took 3 bases from V and 1 from J, leaving 12 bases between them. The CDR3 has 15 residues. Germline values: CDR1 ENHRY, CDR2 SYGVKD.

Sequenced sample: peripheral blood or thyroid tissue (not recorded which). This sequence was found in an adult man with Graves' disease, either hyperthyroidism or ophthalmopathy (not recorded which). This chain joins TRBV10-3 and TRBJ1-1, with a weak D call TRBD1 (5 bases). The CDR3 DNA follows: TGTGCCATCAGTGACGGGGGGGACTGGAACACTGAAGCTTTCTTT. Translated: CAISDGGDWNTEAFF.